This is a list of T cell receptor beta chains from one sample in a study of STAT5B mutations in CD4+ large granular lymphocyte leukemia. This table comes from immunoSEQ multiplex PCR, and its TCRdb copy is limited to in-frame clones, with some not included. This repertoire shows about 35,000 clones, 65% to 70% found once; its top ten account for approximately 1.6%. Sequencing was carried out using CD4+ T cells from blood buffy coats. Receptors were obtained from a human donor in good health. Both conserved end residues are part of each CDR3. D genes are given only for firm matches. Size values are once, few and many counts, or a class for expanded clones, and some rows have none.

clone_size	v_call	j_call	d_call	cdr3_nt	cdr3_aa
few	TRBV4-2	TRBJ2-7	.	TGTGCCAGCAGCCAAGAGGTTAATTCCGCCTACGAGCAGTACTTC	CASSQEVNSAYEQYF
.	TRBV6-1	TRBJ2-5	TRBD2	TGTGCCAGCAGTGAAGCGGGGGGGATGTCCCAAGAGACCCAGTACTTC	CASSEAGGMSQETQYF
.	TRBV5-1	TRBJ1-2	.	TGCGCCAGCAGCTCCTCGGATGGACGGCTTACTGGCTACACCTTC	CASSSSDGRLTGYTF
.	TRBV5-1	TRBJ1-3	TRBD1	TGCGCCAGCAGTTACCAGGGGGCGGACACCATATATTTT	CASSYQGADTIYF
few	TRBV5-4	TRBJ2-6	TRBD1	TGTGCCAGCAGCTTGGGACAGGGGGCCCCTGGGGCCAACGTCCTGACTTTC	CASSLGQGAPGANVLTF
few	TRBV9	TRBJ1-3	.	TGTGCCAGCAGAGGAGGTGGGGGCTCTGGAAACACCATATATTTT	CASRGGGGSGNTIYF
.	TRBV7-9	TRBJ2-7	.	TGTGCCAGCAGCCCCACCGACAGTACCTACGAGCAGTACTTC	CASSPTDSTYEQYF
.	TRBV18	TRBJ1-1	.	TGTGCCAGCTCACCACAGGAACAGGCCCCCCTTAGTAACACTGAAGCTTTCTTT	CASSPQEQAPLSNTEAFF
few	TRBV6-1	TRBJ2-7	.	TGTGCCAGCGGCCCCAGCTCCTACGAGCAGTACTTC	CASGPSSYEQYF
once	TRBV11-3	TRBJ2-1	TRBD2	TGTGCCAGCAGCCGGACTAGCGGGGGGGCAAATGAGCAGTTCTTC	CASSRTSGGANEQFF
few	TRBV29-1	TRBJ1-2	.	TGCAGCGTTGAAGGCAGGGTGAGCGGCTACACCTTC	CSVEGRVSGYTF
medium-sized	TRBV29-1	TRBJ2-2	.	TGCAGCGTTGCAGCTCCCGGGACCGGGGAGCTGTTTTTT	CSVAAPGTGELFF
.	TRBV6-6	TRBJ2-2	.	TGTGCCACAGGTGCGCGGGGGAACACCGGGGAGCTGTTTTTT	CATGARGNTGELFF
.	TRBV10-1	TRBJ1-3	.	TGCGCCAGCAGTGACTTATGGGGGGATCCTGGAAACACCATATATTTT	CASSDLWGDPGNTIYF
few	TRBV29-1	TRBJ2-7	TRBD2	TGCAGCGTTCGGGCGGGGGGCACCTACGAGCAGTACTTC	CSVRAGGTYEQYF
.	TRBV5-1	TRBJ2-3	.	TGCGCCAGCAGCTTGGCCAGGTCAGATACGCAGTATTTT	CASSLARSDTQYF
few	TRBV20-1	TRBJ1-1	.	TGCAGTGCTAGAGACACGCCCCGAGCTTTCTTT	CSARDTPRAFF
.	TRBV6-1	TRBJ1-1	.	TGTGCCAGCAGTGATCGGAGCGGGGACACTGAAGCTTTCTTT	CASSDRSGDTEAFF
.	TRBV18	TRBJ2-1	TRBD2	TGTGCCAGCTCACCACCATCGTTAGCGGGGGGGCGCAATGAGCAGTTCTTC	CASSPPSLAGGRNEQFF
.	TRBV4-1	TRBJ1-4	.	TGCGCCAGCAGCCCGGCGGGACAAGAGAGAGAAAAACTGTTTTTT	CASSPAGQEREKLFF